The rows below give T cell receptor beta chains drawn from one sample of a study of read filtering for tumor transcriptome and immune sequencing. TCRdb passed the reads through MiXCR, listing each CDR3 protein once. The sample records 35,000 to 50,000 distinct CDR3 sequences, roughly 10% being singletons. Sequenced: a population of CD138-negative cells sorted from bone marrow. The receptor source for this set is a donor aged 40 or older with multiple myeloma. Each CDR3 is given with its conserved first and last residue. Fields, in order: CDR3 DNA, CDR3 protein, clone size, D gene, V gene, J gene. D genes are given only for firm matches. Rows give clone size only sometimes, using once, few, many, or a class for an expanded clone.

CDR3 DNA: TGTGCCAGCAGCTCCGACCTAGGGCAGCGGGACACTGAAGCTTTCTTT
CDR3 protein: CASSSDLGQRDTEAFF
clone size: few
D gene: -
V gene: TRBV7-9
J gene: TRBJ1-1

CDR3 DNA: TGTGCCAGCAGCTTTGAAGATCAGCCCCAGCATTTT
CDR3 protein: CASSFEDQPQHF
clone size: many
D gene: -
V gene: TRBV7-9
J gene: TRBJ1-5

CDR3 DNA: TGTGCCAGCAGTACACAGGTCATCCCATCCTACAATGAGCAGTTCTTC
CDR3 protein: CASSTQVIPSYNEQFF
clone size: many
D gene: -
V gene: TRBV28
J gene: TRBJ2-1

CDR3 DNA: TGTGCCAGCACCCTCGGGACAGATCTCTACGAGCAGTACTTC
CDR3 protein: CASTLGTDLYEQYF
clone size: many
D gene: TRBD1
V gene: TRBV28
J gene: TRBJ2-7

CDR3 DNA: TGTGCCAGCAGTTTAGGACTTAATTCACCCCTCCACTTT
CDR3 protein: CASSLGLNSPLHF
clone size: -
D gene: -
V gene: TRBV12-3/TRBV12-4
J gene: TRBJ1-6

CDR3 DNA: TGTGCCAGCAGTGACAACTTACCTAGCCACGCAGATACGCAGTATTTT
CDR3 protein: CASSDNLPSHADTQYF
clone size: -
D gene: -
V gene: TRBV27
J gene: TRBJ2-3

CDR3 DNA: TGTGCCAGCAGCTCCCAAAGGGGGGCCACCGGGGAGCTGTTTTTT
CDR3 protein: CASSSQRGATGELFF
clone size: many
D gene: -
V gene: TRBV7-3
J gene: TRBJ2-2

CDR3 DNA: TGCGCCAGCAGTCAATCGAAGGGATTGGGCACTGAAGCTTTCTTT
CDR3 protein: CASSQSKGLGTEAFF
clone size: few
D gene: -
V gene: TRBV23-1
J gene: TRBJ1-1

CDR3 DNA: TGCAGTGCTAGACCACCGGGGATGAGAAATTCACCCCTCCACTTT
CDR3 protein: CSARPPGMRNSPLHF
clone size: many
D gene: -
V gene: TRBV20-1
J gene: TRBJ1-6

CDR3 DNA: TGTGCCAGCAGCTTGGCGGGAGGAGGCAATCAGCCCCAGCATTTT
CDR3 protein: CASSLAGGGNQPQHF
clone size: many
D gene: -
V gene: TRBV5-5
J gene: TRBJ1-5

CDR3 DNA: TGCAGTGCTGGCCCCGGGGGGGCTCGGTACGAGCAGTACTTC
CDR3 protein: CSAGPGGARYEQYF
clone size: -
D gene: TRBD2
V gene: TRBV20-1
J gene: TRBJ2-7

CDR3 DNA: TGCAGTGCCCCTTCGGACAGGGCCACCTACGAGCAGTACTTC
CDR3 protein: CSAPSDRATYEQYF
clone size: many
D gene: TRBD1
V gene: TRBV20-1
J gene: TRBJ2-7

CDR3 DNA: TGTGCCAGCAGATCAACATGCCGGGTATACAATCAGCCCCAGCATTTT
CDR3 protein: CASRSTCRVYNQPQHF
clone size: many
D gene: -
V gene: TRBV11-1
J gene: TRBJ1-5

CDR3 DNA: TGTGCCAGCAGCCACAGACAGATCTCCTACGAGCAGTACTTC
CDR3 protein: CASSHRQISYEQYF
clone size: many
D gene: -
V gene: TRBV11-2
J gene: TRBJ2-7

CDR3 DNA: TGTGCCAGCAGCCCGTGGACTGGCTCCTACGAGCAGTACTTC
CDR3 protein: CASSPWTGSYEQYF
clone size: many
D gene: -
V gene: TRBV11-1
J gene: TRBJ2-7

CDR3 DNA: TGTGCCGGCTCTCCAACTGACAGCTTGAGGAGCTACACCTTC
CDR3 protein: CAGSPTDSLRSYTF
clone size: -
D gene: -
V gene: TRBV18
J gene: TRBJ1-2